This T cell receptor beta chain was obtained from a study of blood T cell repertoires in COVID-19. Study-wide background: COVID-19 samples, acute and convalescent, were from the United States, Italy and Spain. From T cells, B-cell-depleted T cells, or PBMCs came the material, which was cDNA or gDNA.

Per the original methods: Using reference gene primer amplification, nucleated cell counts were estimated. Produced via immunoSEQ multiplex PCR; TCRdb's table is partial and in-frame only. V and J calls plus clone size are reproduced from that table; the DNA served to infer D and trimming. This table has under 150,000 clones, about nine tenths appearing once. CDR3 length: 15 residues. V shed 10 bases and J 7 bases; nucleotides not matched to a gene: 12. In germline, CDR1 is MNHEY, CDR2 SMNVEV (reference sequence). On this clone itself: This sample also contains other DNA sequences that code for the same CDR3.

The chain combines TRBV27 with TRBJ1-6; TRBD1 aligns across 8 bases. Sequencing was performed on peripheral blood. The sequence was collected from a woman aged 45-60 years with acute or convalescent COVID-19. DNA for the CDR3: TGTGCCACCCGGGCCCGACAGGGGCGAAATTCACCCCTCCACTTT. Protein: CATRARQGRNSPLHF.